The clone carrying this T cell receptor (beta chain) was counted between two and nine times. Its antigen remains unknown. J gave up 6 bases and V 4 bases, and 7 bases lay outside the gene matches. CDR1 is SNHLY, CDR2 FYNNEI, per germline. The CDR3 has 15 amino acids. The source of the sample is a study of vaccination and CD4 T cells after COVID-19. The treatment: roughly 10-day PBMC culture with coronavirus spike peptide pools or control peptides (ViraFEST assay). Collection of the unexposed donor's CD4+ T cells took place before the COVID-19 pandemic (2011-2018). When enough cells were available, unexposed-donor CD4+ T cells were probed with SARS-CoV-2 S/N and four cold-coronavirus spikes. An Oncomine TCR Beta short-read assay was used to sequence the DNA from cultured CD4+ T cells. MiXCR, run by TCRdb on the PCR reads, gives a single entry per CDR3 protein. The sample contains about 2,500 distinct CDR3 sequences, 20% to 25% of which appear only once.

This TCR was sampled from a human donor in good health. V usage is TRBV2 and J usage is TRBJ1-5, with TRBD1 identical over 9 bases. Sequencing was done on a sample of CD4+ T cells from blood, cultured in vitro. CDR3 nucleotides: TGTGCCAGCAGTGGAGGGGACAGGGTTTTTCAGCCCCAGCATTTT. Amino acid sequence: CASSGGDRVFQPQHF.